Each of the 23 T cell receptor beta chains below was sequenced from the same sample in a study of OX40 agonist ivuxolimab in advanced cancers. Sequencing used immunoSEQ multiplex PCR; TCRdb keeps in-frame clones, though not all of them. The data hold almost 85,000 clones, with around 94% observed a single time. This material consisted of CD4+ or CD8+ T cells sorted from blood, taken in a trial of the OX40 agonist ivuxolimab. The receptors stem from an adult with an advanced solid tumor such as melanoma, head and neck, liver or kidney cancer.

The V call is TRBV27, the J call TRBJ1-1; 7 bases fit TRBD1. From germline, CDR1 is MNHEY and CDR2 SMNVEV (reference sequence). The length of the CDR3 is 16 residues. V was clipped by 4 bases and J by 1 base; unmatched bases: 9. The DNA for the CDR3 is TGTGCCAGCAGTTACTTAAATACAGGGGCGAACACTGAAGCTTTCTTT. This gives the protein CASSYLNTGANTEAFF.

The rearrangement uses TRBV25-1 and TRBJ2-1; 13 bases align to TRBD2. Germline trimming cut 4 bases from V and 7 bases from J; bases unmatched to any gene: 7. The CDR3 totals 16 residues. The germline gives CDR1 MGHDK, CDR2 SYGVNS. The CDR3 sequence is CASSAILAGGLNEQFF. The CDR3 DNA is TGTGCCAGCAGTGCCATACTAGCGGGAGGGCTAAATGAGCAGTTCTTC.

The genes are TRBV7-2 and TRBJ2-3; D may be TRBD1 or TRBD2 (5 bases each). The V and J ends lost 2 bases and 4 bases respectively, with 19 bases between them. The CDR3 contains 17 residues. In germline, CDR1 is SGHTA, CDR2 FQGNSA. The CDR3, as DNA: TGTGCCAGCAGCTTACGGGTCAGAGGGGATCAGGCAGATACGCAGTATTTT. It specifies CASSLRVRGDQADTQYF.

V is TRBV19 and J is TRBJ1-2; tentatively, D is TRBD1 (6 bases). The length of the CDR3 is 14 residues. The germline V gene has CDR1 LNHDA and CDR2 SQIVND (reference sequence). V was trimmed by 4 bases and J by 8 bases, leaving 17 bases between them. CDR3 nucleotide sequence: TGTGCCAGTAGTAAGGAGGGACATAGAGGGGGCTACACCTTC. It specifies CASSKEGHRGGYTF.

This chain links TRBV11-2 with TRBJ2-3; 8 bases align to TRBD2. This CDR3 spans 17 amino acids. The germline gives CDR1 SGHAT, CDR2 FQNNGV. Unmatched junction bases numbered 10, after V lost 5 bases and J lost 0 bases. CDR3 nucleotide sequence: TGTGCCAGCAGCCCGTCCCCGGGACTAGTGAGCACAGATACGCAGTATTTT. Translated, it gives CASSPSPGLVSTDTQYF.

The gene calls are TRBV7-3 and TRBJ2-1, with 9 bases lining up with TRBD1. Looked up from germline, CDR1 is SGHTA and CDR2 is FQGTGA. Trimming cost V 4 bases and J 8 bases; bases outside gene matches: 9. The CDR3 loop spans 15 amino acids. For the CDR3, the DNA is TGTGCCAGCAGCTACCGGGACAGGGCCTGGGATGAGCAGTTCTTC. It encodes CASSYRDRAWDEQFF.

CDR3 sequence: CASSPGGGGLTDTQYF. CDR3 bases: TGTGCCAGCAGCCCCGGTGGAGGGGGCTTAACAGATACGCAGTATTTT. This rearrangement joins TRBV7-2 to TRBJ2-3, with D possibly being TRBD1 (7 bases). This CDR3 is 16 amino acids long. Per germline, CDR1 SGHTA and CDR2 FQGNSA. Trimming stripped 5 bases from V and 3 bases from J, with 18 bases between.

The rearrangement joins TRBV4-3 to TRBJ2-3; D is undetermined. The CDR3 is made up of 13 amino acids. V was cut by 1 base and J by 6 bases, with 8 bases left in between. Germline V gene lookup returns CDR1 LGHNA and CDR2 YSLEER. The CDR3 loop reads CASSQGSSDTQYF. Here the CDR3 DNA reads TGCGCCAGCAGCCAAGGGTCCAGCGATACGCAGTATTTT.

The chain has TRBV5-8 and TRBJ2-7; D is unclear. The germline V gene encodes CDR1 SGHTS and CDR2 YDEGEE. The CDR3 is made up of 15 amino acids. With 5 bases removed from V and 0 bases from J, the gap between germline ends came to 15 bases. CDR3 nucleotide sequence: TGTGCCAGCAGACTCATACATGGGTCCTCCTACGAGCAGTACTTC. Its translation is CASRLIHGSSYEQYF.

The genes are TRBV13 and TRBJ2-1; weak D call: TRBD1 (6 bases). Germline V gives CDR1 PRHDT, CDR2 FYEKMQ (reference sequence). CDR3 length: 14 amino acids. Trimming removed 1 base at V and 5 bases at J, with 9 bases between. CDR3 sequence (DNA): TGTGCCAGCAGCTTAGAGGGACAAGACAATGAGCAGTTCTTC. As protein: CASSLEGQDNEQFF.

A remark on this clone: The junction shows a germline mismatch at one end, possibly a read error. The genes are TRBV14 and TRBJ2-7, with a tentative D call TRBD2 (5 bases). This CDR3 spans 14 amino acids. Germline lookup yields CDR1 SGHDN and CDR2 FVKESK. The CDR3 DNA reads as TGTGTCAGCAGCCTTTCCACTAGTTTCAACGAGCAGTACTTC. As protein: CVSSLSTSFNEQYF.

The CDR3 DNA follows: TGTGCCAGCAGCCAGATGTCGGATACGCAGTATTTT. Protein: CASSQMSDTQYF. The gene calls are TRBV27 and TRBJ2-3; D is unclear. CDR1 and CDR2 from the germline V gene are MNHEY and SMNVEV (reference sequence). Trimming took off 6 bases at V and 6 bases at J, with 10 bases between the two ends. This CDR3 has 12 amino acids.

The chain joins TRBV27 to TRBJ2-1; TRBD2 might be the D (6 bases). This CDR3 comprises 12 residues. CDR1 is MNHEY and CDR2 is SMNVEV in the germline V gene (reference sequence). The germline V and J ends were trimmed by 6 bases and 8 bases, with 11 bases remaining between them. CDR3 amino acids: CASSSLAYEQFF. CDR3 nucleotides: TGTGCCAGCAGCTCACTAGCATATGAGCAGTTCTTC.

The chain uses TRBV7-9 and TRBJ2-5; D might be TRBD1 (5 bases). V lost 2 bases and J 5 bases, leaving 18 bases between the germline ends. Germline assignment: CDR1 SEHNR and CDR2 FQNEAQ (reference sequence). The CDR3 spans 16 residues. The CDR3 loop is CASSLIGVRGQETQYF. The CDR3 DNA sequence: TGTGCCAGCAGCTTAATCGGAGTAAGGGGTCAGGAGACCCAGTACTTC. The full variable domain, with the rest looked up from reference TRBV7-9 and TRBJ2-5, is DTGVSQNPRHKITKRGQNVTFRCDPISEHNRLYWYRQTLGQGPEFLTYFQNEAQLEKSRLLSDRFSAERPKGSFSTLEIQRTEQGDSAMYLCASSLIGVRGQETQYFGPGTRLLVL.

A word on this clone: A junction boundary mismatches the germline segment, possibly from a read error. The genes are TRBV13 and TRBJ2-1; TRBD2 might be the D (5 bases). Germline CDR1 PRHDT, CDR2 FYEKMQ (reference sequence). The CDR3 has 12 residues. CDR3 sequence: CASSFGVAPLIF. Written as DNA, the CDR3 is TGTGCCAGCAGCTTCGGGGTAGCCCCGTTAATCTTC. The entire variable domain, with the rest obtained from reference TRBV13 and TRBJ2-1, is as follows: AAGVIQSPRHLIKEKRETATLKCYPIPRHDTVYWYQQGPGQDPQFLISFYEKMQSDKGSIPDRFSAQQFSDYHSELNMSSLELGDSALYFCASSFGVAPLIFGPGTRLTVL.

This clone showed up just once. The rearrangement links TRBV29-1 to TRBJ1-1, with a tentative D call TRBD1 (5 bases). The CDR3 is 13 residues long. Trimming removed 8 bases at V and 8 bases at J, with 21 bases between. Germline loops: CDR1 SQVTM, CDR2 ANQGSEA. This CDR3 reads CSCLGGPPGEAFF. Written as DNA, the CDR3 is TGCAGCTGCCTCGGGGGTCCCCCTGGGGAAGCTTTCTTT. The variable domain in full, with the rest retrieved from reference TRBV29-1 and TRBJ1-1, is SAVISQKPSRDICQRGTSLTIQCQVDSQVTMMFWYRQQPGQSLTLIATANQGSEATYESGFVIDKFPISRPNLTFSTLTVSNMSPEDSSIYLCSCLGGPPGEAFFGQGTRLTVV.

In nucleotides, the CDR3 is TGTGCCAGCCAAGAAGCAGGGTTCGAGCAGTACTTC. This codes for CASQEAGFEQYF. V usage is TRBV6-1 and J usage is TRBJ2-7, with a weak D call TRBD1 (5 bases). The germline V gene encodes CDR1 MNHNS and CDR2 SASEGT. Trimming took off 8 bases at V and 6 bases at J, with 14 bases between the two ends. This CDR3 has 12 amino acids.

This clone was seen just once. The rearrangement links TRBV11-3 to TRBJ1-2; D is uncertain. Germline CDR1 reads SGHNT; CDR2 reads YENEEA. The CDR3 contains 13 residues. V dropped 5 bases and J dropped 8 bases, with 15 bases sitting between them. The CDR3 region is CASSPVPSLGYTF. Here the CDR3 DNA reads TGTGCCAGCAGCCCGGTCCCAAGTCTCGGCTACACCTTC.

This clone came up once. The chain couples TRBV27 to TRBJ2-5; 7 nucleotides agree with TRBD2. This CDR3 is 15 amino acids long. V shed 3 bases, J shed 4 bases, and the junction held 8 bases outside the gene matches. From germline, CDR1 is MNHEY and CDR2 SMNVEV (reference sequence). Here the CDR3 reads CASSLAGAGRETQYF. CDR3 nucleotides: TGTGCCAGCAGTTTGGCGGGAGCTGGTAGAGAGACCCAGTACTTC.

This clone was seen a handful of times. V gene TRBV28 combines with J gene TRBJ2-5, with D possibly matching TRBD2 (5 bases). Germline V gene sequence: CDR1 MDHEN, CDR2 SYDVKM. The CDR3 length is 14 residues. V lost 6 bases and J 5 bases, leaving 16 bases between the germline ends. Here the CDR3 DNA reads TGTGCCAGCAGCCAAATCGGGGTGTCGGAGACCCAGTACTTC. It is translated as CASSQIGVSETQYF.

This rearrangement joins TRBV14 to TRBJ2-7; 7 bases map to TRBD1. CDR1 is SGHDN, CDR2 FVKESK, per germline. With 0 bases clipped from V and 2 bases from J, the junction kept 10 bases outside the gene matches. There are 17 residues in the CDR3. DNA of the CDR3: TGTGCCAGCAGCCAAGACTCGTACAGGGGCTTTACCTACGAGCAGTACTTC. The encoded protein is CASSQDSYRGFTYEQYF.

The rearrangement uses TRBV7-6 and TRBJ2-5; D ambiguous. The CDR3 loop spans 15 amino acids. Germline V CDR1 and CDR2: SGHVS, FNYEAQ. Deletions cut 1 base from V and 10 bases from J, with 19 bases between. CDR3: CASSLVDDTREGQYF. The CDR3 DNA follows: TGTGCCAGCAGCTTAGTTGATGATACAAGAGAAGGCCAGTACTTC. Based on the CDR3 plus reference TRBV7-6 and TRBJ2-5, the full variable domain is GAGVSQSPRYKVTKRGQDVALRCDPISGHVSLYWYRQALGQGPEFLTYFNYEAQQDKSGLPNDRFSAERPEGSISTLTIQRTEQRDSAMYRCASSLVDDTREGQYFGPGTRLLVL.

The V call is TRBV7-9, the J call TRBJ1-1; 9 nucleotides agree with TRBD1. The J segment lost 8 bases and the V segment lost 2 bases, leaving 6 bases of the junction unmatched. The CDR3 consists of 14 residues. Germline values: CDR1 SEHNR, CDR2 FQNEAQ (reference sequence). The CDR3 nucleotides are TGTGCCAGCAGCTTATCAGGACAGGGGAACGAAGCTTTCTTT. This gives the protein CASSLSGQGNEAFF.